This T cell receptor beta chain is from a study of blood T cell repertoires in COVID-19. Background on the study: COVID-19 samples collected from the United States, Italy and Spain covered acute and convalescent phases.

Here immunoSEQ multiplex PCR was the method, and the copy in TCRdb shows in-frame clones only, minus some. Among a few hundred thousand clones listed, 89% were seen once. The CDR3 covers 14 residues. Germline CDR1 reads SGHTA; CDR2 reads FQGTGA. Trimming removed 4 bases from V and 9 bases from J; junction bases left unmatched: 9. This clone was counted once. The sequence was collected from a man aged 18 to 30 who had recovered from COVID-19. The source material was peripheral blood. V gene TRBV7-3 combines with J gene TRBJ2-1, with 7 bases that match TRBD1. CDR3 coding DNA: TGTGCCAGCAGCTACGGGACAGCTCTGACTGAGCAGTTCTTC. It specifies CASSYGTALTEQFF.